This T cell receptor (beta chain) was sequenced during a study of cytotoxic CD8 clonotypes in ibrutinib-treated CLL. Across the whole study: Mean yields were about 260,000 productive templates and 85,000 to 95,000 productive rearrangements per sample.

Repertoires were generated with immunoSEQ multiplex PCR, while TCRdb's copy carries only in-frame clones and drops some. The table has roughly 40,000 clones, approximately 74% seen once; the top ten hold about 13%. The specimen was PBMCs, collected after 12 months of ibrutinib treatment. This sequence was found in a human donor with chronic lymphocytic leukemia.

The CDR3, as DNA: TGTGCCACCCAAGACAGGACCCTACGCGAGCAGTACTTC. Translation gives CATQDRTLREQYF. J is TRBJ2-7 and V is TRBV5-6, with D maybe TRBD1 (6 bases). There are 13 residues in the CDR3. CDR1 is SGHDT, CDR2 YYEEEE, per germline. V gave up 9 bases and J gave up 6 bases, with 19 bases separating them.